This entry describes one TCR beta chain. Its specificity is not known. The data derive from a study of CD8 T cells in Susac syndrome. Germline values: CDR1 SQVTM, CDR2 ANQGSEA. The CDR3 covers 15 residues. Trimming removed 1 base from V and 6 bases from J, with 18 bases in between. FACS was used to enrich TEMRA cells, whereas the CD8+ and CD4+ T cells were obtained by negative isolation. Random hexamers primed reverse transcription of about 0.5 to 1 ug RNA. In TCRdb, the immunoSEQ multiplex PCR reads were re-called with MiXCR into one record per CDR3 protein. The sample has tens of thousands of distinct CDR3 sequences, 90% to 95% seen once; the top ten hold about 0.52%. Findings and limits, study-wide: By the study's own acknowledgment, its TCR sequencing and HLA analysis included relatively few individuals.

The source is a human donor with multiple sclerosis. This chain joins TRBV29-1 and TRBJ1-1; D unresolved. Sequencing was performed on CD8+ T cells from PBMCs. This chain's CDR3 is CSVEGPAGLTSEAFF. CDR3 nucleotides: TGCAGCGTTGAAGGGCCGGCAGGACTTACGTCTGAAGCTTTCTTT.